One and the same sample provided the 26 T cell receptor beta chains below, sequenced in a study of early T cells in non-severe SARS-CoV-2 infection. TCRdb re-derived calls from the 5' RACE reads in MiXCR, one entry per CDR3 protein. The table shows about 25,000 distinct CDR3 sequences, with 4.3% occurring only once. The source material was whole blood. Receptor source: an adult who was a healthcare worker with PCR-confirmed SARS-CoV-2 infection or an uninfected control (not recorded which).

This clonotype occurred many times. The chain combines TRBV7-2 with TRBJ2-7, with TRBD2 matching over 7 bases. The ends lost 3 bases at V and 6 bases at J; junction bases unmatched: 8. From germline, CDR1 is SGHTA and CDR2 FQGNSA. There are 14 residues in the CDR3. The CDR3 sequence: CASSFGLDVGEQYF. CDR3 coding DNA: TGTGCCAGCAGCTTCGGACTAGACGTTGGCGAGCAGTACTTC.

This clonotype appeared many times. This chain uses TRBV4-1 with TRBJ2-5; possible D gene TRBD2, 5 bases. Per germline, CDR1 MGHRA and CDR2 YSYEKL. The CDR3 extends over 13 amino acids. Trimming removed 3 bases at V and 4 bases at J, with 9 bases between. CDR3 in amino acids: CASSQNSGETQYF. The CDR3 coding sequence is TGCGCCAGCAGCCAGAACAGCGGAGAGACCCAGTACTTC.

This clonotype was observed at least ten times. The rearrangement joins TRBV30 to TRBJ2-2; D gene uncertain. Germline CDR1 and CDR2: GTSNPN and SVGIG (reference sequence). V gave up 5 bases and J gave up 2 bases, with 3 bases separating them. The CDR3 covers 11 residues. The CDR3 nucleotides are TGTGCCTGGGCCAACACCGGGGAGCTGTTTTTT. This translates into CAWANTGELFF.

In this sample, this clonotype is medium-sized. The rearrangement links TRBV7-6 to TRBJ1-1; no clear D. The V gene's germline CDR1 is SGHVS and CDR2 FNYEAQ. V lost 5 bases and J lost 2, with 18 bases in between. The CDR3 spans 16 residues. CDR3 loop: CASSTGQGGLNTEAFF. As DNA, the CDR3 is TGTGCCAGCAGCACGGGCCAAGGAGGGCTAAACACTGAAGCTTTCTTT. The full variable domain, with the rest looked up from reference TRBV7-6 and TRBJ1-1, is GAGVSQSPRYKVTKRGQDVALRCDPISGHVSLYWYRQALGQGPEFLTYFNYEAQQDKSGLPNDRFSAERPEGSISTLTIQRTEQRDSAMYRCASSTGQGGLNTEAFFGQGTRLTVV.

The sample holds a few counts of this clonotype. V usage is TRBV6-2 or TRBV6-3 and J usage is TRBJ2-3; D is unclear. The length of the CDR3 is 10 residues. CDR1 is MNHEY, CDR2 SVGEGT, per germline. V was trimmed by 6 bases and J by 5 bases, leaving 3 bases between them. CDR3 nucleotides: TGTGCCAGCAGGGGAGATACGCAGTATTTT. It yields the protein CASRGDTQYF.

This clonotype was counted at least ten times. The V call is TRBV2, the J call TRBJ1-6, with D unresolved. Germline V CDR1 and CDR2: SNHLY, FYNNEI. The CDR3 has 14 amino acids. Trimming cost V 6 bases and J 9 bases, with 15 bases left between them. CDR3 DNA sequence: TGTGCCAGCAGCACGGACCGCCGGGTTTCACCCCTCCACTTT. Residues: CASSTDRRVSPLHF.

This clonotype was seen ten or more times. The CDR3 reads CSVGPLPYGYTF. The CDR3, as DNA: TGCAGCGTTGGGCCCTTGCCTTATGGCTACACCTTC. The V call is TRBV29-1, the J call TRBJ1-2; D is undetermined. CDR3 length: 12 residues. Germline V gives CDR1 SQVTM, CDR2 ANQGSEA. V was shortened by 4 bases and J by 5 bases, with 11 bases between the two germline ends. Complete variable domain (other parts from reference TRBV29-1 and TRBJ1-2): SAVISQKPSRDICQRGTSLTIQCQVDSQVTMMFWYRQQPGQSLTLIATANQGSEATYESGFVIDKFPISRPNLTFSTLTVSNMSPEDSSIYLCSVGPLPYGYTFGSGTRLTVV.

The rearrangement joins TRBV3-1 to TRBJ1-4; D gene uncertain. The ends were cut back, 0 bases at V and 10 bases at J, with 6 bases in the middle. The CDR3 sequence is 12 residues long. The germline CDR1 and CDR2 sequences are LGHDT and YNNKEL (reference sequence). The CDR3 bases are TGTGCCAGCAGCCAAGATTGGGGAAAACTGTTTTTT. Encoded protein: CASSQDWGKLFF.

This clonotype was counted between two and nine times. The chain joins TRBV20-1 to TRBJ2-7, with no clear D. The CDR3 is 14 amino acids. Per germline, CDR1 DFQATT and CDR2 SNEGSKA (reference sequence). V lost 0 bases to trimming and J lost 3 bases, with 12 bases between them. CDR3 protein: CSARDSTTNYEQYF. The CDR3 coding sequence is TGCAGTGCTAGAGATTCGACCACGAACTACGAGCAGTACTTC.

This clonotype was seen repeatedly, ten times or more. The rearrangement links TRBV27 to TRBJ2-7; D is perhaps TRBD2 (5 bases). V was shortened by 7 bases and J by 1 base, with 14 bases between the two germline ends. Germline V gene sequence: CDR1 MNHEY, CDR2 SMNVEV (reference sequence). This CDR3 has 14 amino acids. For the CDR3, the DNA is TGTGCCAGCACTGTAGGACCGGGGTCCTACGAGCAGTACTTC. Protein product: CASTVGPGSYEQYF.

This sequence joins TRBV7-2 and TRBJ1-5, with no clear D. Deletions cut 0 bases from V and 7 bases from J, with 7 bases between. This CDR3 is built from 13 residues. CDR1 SGHTA and CDR2 FQGNSA come from the germline V gene. CDR3: CASSLAGKQPQHF. DNA of the CDR3: TGTGCCAGCAGCTTAGCAGGGAAGCAGCCCCAGCATTTT.

V and J are TRBV5-5 and TRBJ2-1; 7 bases line up with TRBD2. The CDR3 covers 15 residues. In germline, CDR1 is SGHKS, CDR2 YYEKEE (reference sequence). The V gene end was trimmed by 5 bases and the J gene end by 4 bases; junction bases not matched to a gene: 9. This CDR3 is CASSVAGVLYNEQFF. The CDR3 bases are TGTGCCAGCAGTGTGGCGGGAGTTTTGTACAATGAGCAGTTCTTC.

Ten or more counts support this clonotype. The V and J genes are TRBV7-2 and TRBJ2-1; TRBD1 or TRBD2 may be the D gene (5 bases each). The germline V and J ends were trimmed by 2 bases and 9 bases, with 11 bases remaining between them. The CDR3 has 13 residues. The V gene's germline CDR1 is SGHTA and CDR2 FQGNSA. CDR3 bases: TGTGCCAGCAGCTTATCTCCGAGGGGTGAGCAGTTCTTC. This translates into CASSLSPRGEQFF. Supplemented by reference TRBV7-2 and TRBJ2-1, the full variable domain reads GAGVSQSPSNKVTEKGKDVELRCDPISGHTALYWYRQSLGQGLEFLIYFQGNSAPDKSGLPSDRFSAERTGGSVSTLTIQRTQQEDSAVYLCASSLSPRGEQFFGPGTRLTVL.

This clonotype counts as medium-sized. V usage is TRBV28 and J usage is TRBJ1-2; weak D call: TRBD1 (5 bases). The CDR3 totals 17 residues. Germline V CDR1 and CDR2: MDHEN, SYDVKM. V lost 6 bases and J 5 bases, leaving 25 bases between the germline ends. CDR3 coding DNA: TGTGCCAGCAGGGGAGTCGAACGACAGTCATACTCTTATGGCTACACCTTC. It specifies CASRGVERQSYSYGYTF.

A few counts support this clonotype. The V gene is TRBV7-9, the J gene TRBJ2-1; D gene unclear. CDR3 length: 16 amino acids. The V gene's germline CDR1 is SEHNR and CDR2 FQNEAQ (reference sequence). Trimming cost V 4 bases and J 3 bases, with 16 bases left between them. The CDR3 region is CASSSKGPRLYNEQFF. The CDR3 DNA is TGTGCCAGCAGCTCTAAAGGTCCTAGACTCTACAATGAGCAGTTCTTC. The full variable domain, with the rest looked up from reference TRBV7-9 and TRBJ2-1, is DTGVSQNPRHKITKRGQNVTFRCDPISEHNRLYWYRQTLGQGPEFLTYFQNEAQLEKSRLLSDRFSAERPKGSFSTLEIQRTEQGDSAMYLCASSSKGPRLYNEQFFGPGTRLTVL.

This clonotype was observed many times. The chain has TRBV7-6 and TRBJ2-1, with 8 bases matching TRBD1. Trimming removed 1 base from V and 2 bases from J; junction bases left unmatched: 4. The CDR3 has 16 amino acids. CDR1 and CDR2 (germline): SGHVS, FNYEAQ. In DNA form, the CDR3 reads TGTGCCAGCAGCTTAGTAGGGACAGGTACCTACAATGAGCAGTTCTTC. The encoded protein is CASSLVGTGTYNEQFF. Looking up the rest from reference TRBV7-6 and TRBJ2-1 gives the full variable domain: GAGVSQSPRYKVTKRGQDVALRCDPISGHVSLYWYRQALGQGPEFLTYFNYEAQQDKSGLPNDRFSAERPEGSISTLTIQRTEQRDSAMYRCASSLVGTGTYNEQFFGPGTRLTVL.

This clonotype came up many times. This chain connects TRBV4-3 to TRBJ2-7; 13 positions match TRBD2. Germline lookup yields CDR1 LGHNA and CDR2 YSLEER. V lost 0 bases and J lost 4; bases outside the gene matches: 3. This CDR3 has 16 amino acids. This CDR3 is CASSQEPGLAGYEQYF. The CDR3 DNA is TGCGCCAGCAGCCAAGAGCCGGGACTAGCGGGGTACGAGCAGTACTTC.

This clonotype has a handful of counts. V gene TRBV5-4 combines with J gene TRBJ2-1, with 7 bases aligning to TRBD2. The CDR3 covers 15 residues. Germline CDR1 reads SGHNT; CDR2 reads YYREEE (reference sequence). With 5 bases clipped from V and 5 bases from J, the junction kept 10 bases outside the gene matches. The CDR3 protein is CASSHGGTTDNEQFF. CDR3 DNA: TGTGCCAGCAGTCACGGGGGGACGACTGACAATGAGCAGTTCTTC. Combining the CDR3 with reference TRBV5-4 and TRBJ2-1 gives the whole variable domain ETGVTQSPTHLIKTRGQQVTLRCSSQSGHNTVSWYQQALGQGPQFIFQYYREEENGRGNFPPRFSGLQFPNYSSELNVNALELDDSALYLCASSHGGTTDNEQFFGPGTRLTVL.

Many counts were recorded for this clonotype. The chain uses TRBV11-2 and TRBJ2-3; D gene uncertain. CDR3 size: 12 residues. Looked up from germline, CDR1 is SGHAT and CDR2 is FQNNGV. Trimming took off 1 base at V and 6 bases at J, with 5 bases between the two ends. CDR3 DNA sequence: TGTGCCAGCAGCTTAGGATACGATACGCAGTATTTT. It translates to CASSLGYDTQYF.

This clonotype was observed at least ten times. The CDR3 DNA is TGTGCCAGCAGGGGCCCAAGCTCCTACGAGCAGTACTTC. Translating gives CASRGPSSYEQYF. This chain uses TRBV28 with TRBJ2-7; no definite D call. Germline assignment: CDR1 MDHEN and CDR2 SYDVKM. This CDR3 region has 13 residues. Trimming left V 6 bases short and J 0 bases short, with 9 bases between.

This clonotype was picked up many times. This chain links TRBV2 with TRBJ2-2, with D tentatively TRBD1 (6 bases). The germline V gene has CDR1 SNHLY and CDR2 FYNNEI. This CDR3 contains 16 residues. V lost 5 bases and J lost 4, with 17 bases in between. CDR3 bases: TGTGCCAGCAGTACGGGACACTCTGGTCCCACCGGGGAGCTGTTTTTT. As protein: CASSTGHSGPTGELFF.

The rearrangement links TRBV20-1 to TRBJ2-3; TRBD2 matches at 9 bases. Trimming removed 3 bases from V and 1 base from J; junction bases left unmatched: 8. The germline gives CDR1 DFQATT, CDR2 SNEGSKA (reference sequence). The CDR3 runs 16 residues. The CDR3 nucleotides read TGCAGTGCTAGCAAGCGGGGGGTGACACGCACAGATACGCAGTATTTT. The encoded protein is CSASKRGVTRTDTQYF.

This clonotype was picked up many times. This chain links TRBV5-1 with TRBJ2-5; D may be TRBD2 (5 bases). The germline V gene encodes CDR1 SGHRS and CDR2 YFSETQ. The V end was cut by 5 bases, the J end by 2 bases, with 13 bases between. The CDR3 consists of 14 residues. The CDR3 loop reads CASRLAPKQETQYF. CDR3 bases: TGCGCCAGCAGATTAGCGCCTAAACAAGAGACCCAGTACTTC.

About this clonotype itself: A read error may explain this, as a much larger clone is one base away. The chain links TRBV30 to TRBJ2-2, with D perhaps given as TRBD1 or TRBD2 (5 bases each). With 0 bases removed from V and 9 bases from J, the gap between germline ends came to 17 bases. Germline CDR1 GTSNPN, CDR2 SVGIG (reference sequence). The CDR3 is 15 amino acids. Written as DNA, the CDR3 is TGTGCCTGGAGTGTACAATCTTGGGGGACCTGGGAGCTGTTTTTT. This translates into CAWSVQSWGTWELFF. Supplemented by reference TRBV30 and TRBJ2-2, the full variable domain reads SQTIHQWPATLVQPVGSPLSLECTVEGTSNPNLYWYRQAAGRGLQLLFYSVGIGQISSEVPQNLSASRPQDRQFILSSKKLLLSDSGFYLCAWSVQSWGTWELFFGEGSRLTVL.

Ten or more counts support this clonotype. The chain carries TRBV2 and TRBJ2-2; 8 bases match TRBD1. V gave up 6 bases and J gave up 2 bases; unmatched junction bases: 5. There are 15 residues in the CDR3. CDR1 and CDR2 from the germline V gene are SNHLY and FYNNEI. This CDR3 is CASRRDRPNTGELFF. CDR3 in DNA: TGTGCCAGCAGAAGGGACAGGCCCAACACCGGGGAGCTGTTTTTT.

This clonotype was observed at least ten times. The J gene is TRBJ2-1, the V gene TRBV3-1; tentatively, D is TRBD1 (5 bases). In germline, CDR1 is LGHDT, CDR2 YNNKEL (reference sequence). This CDR3 region has 13 residues. The germline V and J ends were trimmed by 1 base and 9 bases, with 10 bases remaining between them. CDR3 loop: CASSQVGASEQFF. In nucleotides, the CDR3 is TGTGCCAGCAGCCAAGTTGGGGCTTCTGAGCAGTTCTTC.